The TCR beta chain under discussion was sequenced for a study of shared clonotypes between healthy human individuals. This clone showed up just a few times. Per germline, CDR1 SEHNR and CDR2 FQNEAQ (reference sequence). The CDR3 is made up of 14 amino acids. Trimming shortened V by 4 bases and J by 7 bases, and 16 bases separated the two germline ends. TCRdb's table, derived via immunoSEQ multiplex PCR, lists solely in-frame clones and lacks some. The repertoire holds 1.5 million to 1.9 million clones, with roughly 98% as singletons. The chain links TRBV7-9 to TRBJ1-2, with D unresolved. The sequencing sample was made of naive CD4+ T cells sorted from blood. Subset meaning: CD45RA+ positively selected. The TCR comes from a man aged 30-40 years in good health. The CDR3 nucleotides are TGTGCCAGCAGCTCCTTTGGGCAGTCCAGTGGCTACACCTTC. It codes for CASSSFGQSSGYTF.